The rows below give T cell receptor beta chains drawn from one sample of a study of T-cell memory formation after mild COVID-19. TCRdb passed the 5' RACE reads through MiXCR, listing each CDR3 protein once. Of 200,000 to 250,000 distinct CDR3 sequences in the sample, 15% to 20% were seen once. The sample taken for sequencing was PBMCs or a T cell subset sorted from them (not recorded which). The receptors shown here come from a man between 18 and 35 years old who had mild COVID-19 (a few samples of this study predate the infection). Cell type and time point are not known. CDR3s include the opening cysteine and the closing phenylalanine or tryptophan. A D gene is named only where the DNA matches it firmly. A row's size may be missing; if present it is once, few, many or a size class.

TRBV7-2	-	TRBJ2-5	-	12	TGTGCCAGCAGCTCGATAGCGGCAGGGCGGCACTTC	CASSSIAAGRHF
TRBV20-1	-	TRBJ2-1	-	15	TGCAGTGCTAGTAGGTCGACGGGGGATAGGAATGAGCAGTTCTTC	CSASRSTGDRNEQFF
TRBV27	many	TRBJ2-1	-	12	TGTGCCAGCACCGGGGGATACAATGAGCAGTTCTTC	CASTGGYNEQFF
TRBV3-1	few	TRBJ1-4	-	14	TGTGCCAGCAGCCCGACAGTAGGTGGGGAAAAACTGTTTTTT	CASSPTVGGEKLFF
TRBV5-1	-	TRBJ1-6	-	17	TGCGCCAGCAGCTTGGCCGGAAGAGCCTTGGGGCCGGAACCCCTCCACTTT	CASSLAGRALGPEPLHF
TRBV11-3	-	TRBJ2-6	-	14	TGTGCCAGCAGTGTGGAATCCGGGGCCAACGTCCTGACTTTC	CASSVESGANVLTF
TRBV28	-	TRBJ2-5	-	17	TGTGCCAGCAGTTTAGCTTTTGGGGGGGCGGTTCAAGAGACCCAGTACTTC	CASSLAFGGAVQETQYF
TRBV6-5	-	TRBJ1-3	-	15	TGTGCCAGCACTTTAGACAGTTACTCTGGAAACACCATATATTTT	CASTLDSYSGNTIYF
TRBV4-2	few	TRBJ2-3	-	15	TGTGCCAGCAGCCAAGAACTCCAGGGCCCAGATACGCAGTATTTT	CASSQELQGPDTQYF
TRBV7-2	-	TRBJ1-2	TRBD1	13	TGTGCCAGCAGCATCGACAGGGTGGGAGGCTACACCTTC	CASSIDRVGGYTF
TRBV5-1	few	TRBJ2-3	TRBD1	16	TGCGCCAGCAGCTTCACGACAGGGGGCGGAATAGATACGCAGTATTTT	CASSFTTGGGIDTQYF
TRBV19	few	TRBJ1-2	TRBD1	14	TGTGCCAGTAGGCGACAGGGAGGCTCCTATGGCTACACCTTC	CASRRQGGSYGYTF
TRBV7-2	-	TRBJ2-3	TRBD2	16	TGTGCCAGCAGCTCAAATAGCGGGGGCTACACAGATACGCAGTATTTT	CASSSNSGGYTDTQYF
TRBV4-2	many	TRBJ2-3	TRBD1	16	TGTGCCAGCAGCCAAGATCGGGGACAGGGCACAGATACGCAGTATTTT	CASSQDRGQGTDTQYF
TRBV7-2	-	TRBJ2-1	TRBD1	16	TGTGCCAGCAGCTTACTTGGGACAGGGTCCTACAATGAGCAGTTCTTC	CASSLLGTGSYNEQFF
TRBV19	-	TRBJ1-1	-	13	TGTGCCAGCCACTCCCGGGGGGGGTTGGAAACTTTCTTT	CASHSRGGLETFF
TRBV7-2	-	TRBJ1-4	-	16	TGTGCCAGCAGCTCCCATGGCGGGGCAACTAATGAAAAACTGTTTTTT	CASSSHGGATNEKLFF
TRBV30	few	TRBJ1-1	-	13	TGTGCCTGGAGTAAGGACATAAACACTGAAGCTTTCTTT	CAWSKDINTEAFF
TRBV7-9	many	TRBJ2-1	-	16	TGTGCCAGCAGCTTGGTAGGCGGACTCTCCTACAATGAGCAGTTCTTC	CASSLVGGLSYNEQFF
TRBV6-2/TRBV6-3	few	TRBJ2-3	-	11	TGTGCCGGGGGAAAGGGAGATACGCAGTATTTT	CAGGKGDTQYF
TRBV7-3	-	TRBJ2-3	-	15	TGTGCCAGCAGCTTCCTCGGGACAACCACAGATACGCAGTATTTT	CASSFLGTTTDTQYF
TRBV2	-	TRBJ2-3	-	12	TGTGCCAGCACCTACGGTGGGGGACGGAAGTATTTT	CASTYGGGRKYF
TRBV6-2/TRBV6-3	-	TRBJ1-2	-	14	TGTGCCAGCAGCCCGCCGATGTGGGACTATGGCTACACCTTC	CASSPPMWDYGYTF
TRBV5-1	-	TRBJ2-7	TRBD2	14	TGCGCCAGCAGCGGGGGGACTAGCGGCTACGAGCAGTACTTC	CASSGGTSGYEQYF
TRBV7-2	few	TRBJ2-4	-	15	TGTGCCAGCAGCTTATGGGCGGTTCCAACGGACATTCAGTACTTC	CASSLWAVPTDIQYF
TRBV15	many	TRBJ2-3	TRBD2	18	TGTGCCACCAGCAGAGATCTTGGTAGCGGGCCCCACACAGATACGCAGTATTTT	CATSRDLGSGPHTDTQYF
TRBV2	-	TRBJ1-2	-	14	TGTGCCAGCGTATACAGGAGTCCCAACTATGGCTACACCTTC	CASVYRSPNYGYTF
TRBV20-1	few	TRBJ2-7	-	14	TGCAGTGCTAGAGGCGGGACCGTTACCTACGAGCAGTACTTC	CSARGGTVTYEQYF
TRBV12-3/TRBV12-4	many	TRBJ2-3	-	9	TGTGCCAGCGGGGGGCCCCCTGAGTTT	CASGGPPEF
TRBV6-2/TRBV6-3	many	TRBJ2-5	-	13	TGTGCCAGCAGACCGTGGACTGAGGAGACCCAGTACTTC	CASRPWTEETQYF
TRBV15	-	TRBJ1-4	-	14	TGTGCCACCAGCAGGAGCAGGGGCAATGAAAAACTGTTTTTT	CATSRSRGNEKLFF
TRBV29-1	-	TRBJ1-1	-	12	TGCAGCGGCGGTGGGTCCGGCACTGAAGCTTTCTTT	CSGGGSGTEAFF
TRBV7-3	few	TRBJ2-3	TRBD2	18	TGTGCCAGCAGCTTAACGCCGTGGACTAGTGAGTCCACAGATACGCAGTATTTT	CASSLTPWTSESTDTQYF
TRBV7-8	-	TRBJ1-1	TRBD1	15	TGTGCCAGCAGCCGATGGACAGGGGGGAACACTGAAGCTTTCTTT	CASSRWTGGNTEAFF
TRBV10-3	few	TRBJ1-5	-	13	TGTGCCATCAGATCGACAGCCCTGGAGCCCCAGCATTTT	CAIRSTALEPQHF
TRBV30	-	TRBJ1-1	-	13	TGTGCCTGGGGCCGGGGGCTGAACACTGAAGCTTTCTTT	CAWGRGLNTEAFF
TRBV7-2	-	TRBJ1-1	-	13	TGTGCCAGCAGGCTTACAGGGCTGGCTGAAGCTTTCTTT	CASRLTGLAEAFF
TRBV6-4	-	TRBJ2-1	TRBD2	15	TGTGCCAGCAGTGATGGGTCAGGGCGGGGGAATGAGCAGTTCTTC	CASSDGSGRGNEQFF
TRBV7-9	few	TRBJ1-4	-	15	TGTGCCAGCAGCACCTGGGACGAAACTAATGAAAAACTGTTTTTT	CASSTWDETNEKLFF
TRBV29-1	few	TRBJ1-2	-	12	TGCAGCGTTGGGGCACAGGGCGATGGCTACACCTTC	CSVGAQGDGYTF
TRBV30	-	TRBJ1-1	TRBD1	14	TGTGCCTGGACATCGTGGCAGGGGGTCACTGAAGCTTTCTTT	CAWTSWQGVTEAFF
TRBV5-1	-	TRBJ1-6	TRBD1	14	TGCGCCAGCAGCTTGACAGGGGTTAATTCACCCCTCCACTTT	CASSLTGVNSPLHF
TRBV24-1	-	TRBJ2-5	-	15	TGTGCCACCGGCCGGGACTCAGGTGACCAAGAGACCCAGTACTTC	CATGRDSGDQETQYF
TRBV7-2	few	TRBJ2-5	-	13	TGTGCCAGCAGCTTAGACTATAGCGAGACCCAGTACTTC	CASSLDYSETQYF
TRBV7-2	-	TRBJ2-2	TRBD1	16	TGTGCCAGCAGCAGAGGACAGGGTCGTGGTTCCGGGGAGCTGTTTTTT	CASSRGQGRGSGELFF
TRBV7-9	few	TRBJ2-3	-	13	TGTGCCAGCAACGGACCAGGGACAGATACGCAGTATTTT	CASNGPGTDTQYF
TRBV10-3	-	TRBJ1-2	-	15	TGTGCCATCAGTGAGTCGGACAGTCCGGGGAATGGCTACACCTTC	CAISESDSPGNGYTF
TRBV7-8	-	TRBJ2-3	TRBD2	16	TGTGCCAGCAGCTTAGGAGCGGGGGGATCCACAGATACGCAGTATTTT	CASSLGAGGSTDTQYF